Sequencing of this T cell receptor beta chain was carried out in a study of blood T cells in healthy people across ages. Looking at the study overall: For every two T cells, template switching captured about one barcoded beta molecule.

This clonotype was detected only a few times. Primers used in a second PCR of about 6 to 12 cycles were a sample-barcoded 5' primer and a J-beta primer mix. TCRdb recomputed calls from the 5' RACE reads with MiXCR, one row per CDR3 protein. The table lists about 2 million distinct CDR3 sequences, 40% to 55% of them singletons. Germline V gene sequence: CDR1 SGHTA, CDR2 FQGNSA. The CDR3 runs 15 residues. V gave up 1 base and J gave up 7 bases, with 13 bases separating them. Sequencing input: blood. V usage is TRBV7-2 and J usage is TRBJ1-4; the D gene is possibly TRBD1 (5 bases). This receptor was taken from a woman between 40 and 50 years old in good health. The CDR3: CASSLDRQGTEKLFF. CDR3 nucleotide sequence: TGTGCCAGCAGCTTAGATCGGCAGGGTACTGAAAAACTGTTTTTT.